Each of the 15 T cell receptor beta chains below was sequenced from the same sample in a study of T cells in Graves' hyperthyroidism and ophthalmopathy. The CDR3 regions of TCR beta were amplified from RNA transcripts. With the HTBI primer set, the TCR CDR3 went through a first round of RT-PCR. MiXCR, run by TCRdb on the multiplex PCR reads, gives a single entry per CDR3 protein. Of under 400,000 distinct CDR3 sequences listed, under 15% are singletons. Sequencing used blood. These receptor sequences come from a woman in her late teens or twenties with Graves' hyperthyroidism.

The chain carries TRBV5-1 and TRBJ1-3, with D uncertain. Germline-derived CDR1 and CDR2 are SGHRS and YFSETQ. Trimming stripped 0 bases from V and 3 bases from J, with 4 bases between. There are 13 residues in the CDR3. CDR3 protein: CASSLDLGNTIYF. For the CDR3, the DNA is TGCGCCAGCAGCTTGGACCTTGGAAACACCATATATTTT. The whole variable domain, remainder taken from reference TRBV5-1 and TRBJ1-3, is KAGVTQTPRYLIKTRGQQVTLSCSPISGHRSVSWYQQTPGQGLQFLFEYFSETQRNKGNFPGRFSGRQFSNSRSEMNVSTLELGDSALYLCASSLDLGNTIYFGEGSWLTVV.

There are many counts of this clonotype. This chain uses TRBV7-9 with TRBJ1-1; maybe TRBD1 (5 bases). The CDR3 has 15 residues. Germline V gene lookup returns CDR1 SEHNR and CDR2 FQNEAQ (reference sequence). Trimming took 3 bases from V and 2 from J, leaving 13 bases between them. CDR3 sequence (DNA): TGTGCCAGCAGCTTGAGCGGGGGATATAACACTGAAGCTTTCTTT. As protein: CASSLSGGYNTEAFF.

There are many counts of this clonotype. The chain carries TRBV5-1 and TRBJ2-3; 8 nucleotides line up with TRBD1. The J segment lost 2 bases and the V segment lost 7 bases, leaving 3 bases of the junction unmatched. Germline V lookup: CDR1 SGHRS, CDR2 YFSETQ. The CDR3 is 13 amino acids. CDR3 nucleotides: TGCGCCAGCCAGACAGGGGTCACAGATACGCAGTATTTT. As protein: CASQTGVTDTQYF.

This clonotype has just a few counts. Written as DNA, the CDR3 is TGTGCTAGTGGGGACAGGGGAGTTGAAAAACTGTTTTTT. Its translation is CASGDRGVEKLFF. The J gene is TRBJ1-4, the V gene TRBV12-5; TRBD1 matches at 9 bases. In germline, CDR1 is LGHNT, CDR2 FRNRAP. CDR3 length equals 13 residues. With V trimmed by 6 bases and J by 7 bases, 3 bases remained unmatched.

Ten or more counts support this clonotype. The CDR3 protein is CAWRRRETEAFF. The CDR3 coding sequence is TGTGCCTGGAGGAGGAGAGAGACTGAAGCTTTCTTT. The rearrangement uses TRBV30 and TRBJ1-1; D is undetermined. There are 12 residues in the CDR3. The ends were cut back, 3 bases at V and 5 bases at J, with 10 bases in the middle. Germline-derived CDR1 and CDR2 are GTSNPN and SVGIG (reference sequence).

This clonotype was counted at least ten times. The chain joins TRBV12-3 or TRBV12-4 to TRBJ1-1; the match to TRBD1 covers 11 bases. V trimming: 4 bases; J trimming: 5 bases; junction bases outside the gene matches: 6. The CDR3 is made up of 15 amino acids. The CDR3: CASSWTGGGVTEAFF. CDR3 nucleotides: TGTGCCAGCAGTTGGACAGGGGGCGGGGTGACTGAAGCTTTCTTT.

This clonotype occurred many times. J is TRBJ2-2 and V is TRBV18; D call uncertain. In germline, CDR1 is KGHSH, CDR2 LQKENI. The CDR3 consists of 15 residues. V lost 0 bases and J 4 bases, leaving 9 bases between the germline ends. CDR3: CASSPPMMSTGELFF. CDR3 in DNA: TGTGCCAGCTCACCACCAATGATGAGCACCGGGGAGCTGTTTTTT.

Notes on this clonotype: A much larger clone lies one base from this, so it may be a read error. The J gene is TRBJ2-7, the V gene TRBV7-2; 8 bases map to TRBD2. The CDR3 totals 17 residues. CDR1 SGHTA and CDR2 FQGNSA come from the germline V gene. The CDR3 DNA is TGTGGCAGCAGCTTCATGGCGGGCGGGGGGCTAGGATACGAGCAGTACTTC. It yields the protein CGSSFMAGGGLGYEQYF.

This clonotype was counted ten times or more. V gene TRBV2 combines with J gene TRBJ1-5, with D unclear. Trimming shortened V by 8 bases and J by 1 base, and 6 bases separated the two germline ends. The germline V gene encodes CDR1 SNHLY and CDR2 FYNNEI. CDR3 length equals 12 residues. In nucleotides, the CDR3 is TGTGCCAGCCAAGACAGCAATCAGCCCCAGCATTTT. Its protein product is CASQDSNQPQHF. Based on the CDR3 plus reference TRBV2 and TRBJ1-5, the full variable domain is EPEVTQTPSHQVTQMGQEVILRCVPISNHLYFYWYRQILGQKVEFLVSFYNNEISEKSEIFDDQFSVERPDGSNFTLKIRSTKLEDSAMYFCASQDSNQPQHFGDGTRLSIL.

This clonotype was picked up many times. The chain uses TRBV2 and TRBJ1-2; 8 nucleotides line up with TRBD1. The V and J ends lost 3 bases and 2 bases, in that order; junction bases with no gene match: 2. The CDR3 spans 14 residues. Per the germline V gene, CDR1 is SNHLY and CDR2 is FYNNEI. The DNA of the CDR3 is TGTGCCAGCAGTGATAGGACAGGGAACTATGGCTACACCTTC. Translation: CASSDRTGNYGYTF.

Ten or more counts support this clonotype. CDR3 nucleotides: TGTGCCATCAGTGGGTTGGGTGCAACTAATGAAAAACTGTTTTTT. This codes for CAISGLGATNEKLFF. The chain joins TRBV10-3 to TRBJ1-4; D remains unclear. Germline assignment: CDR1 ENHRY and CDR2 SYGVKD. The CDR3 runs to 15 residues. V was trimmed by 4 bases and J by 0 bases, leaving 9 bases between them.

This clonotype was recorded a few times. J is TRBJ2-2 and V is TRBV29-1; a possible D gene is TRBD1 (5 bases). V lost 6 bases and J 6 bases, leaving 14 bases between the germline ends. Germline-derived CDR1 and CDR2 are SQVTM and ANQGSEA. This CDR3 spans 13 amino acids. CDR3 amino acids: CSVTDTGAGELFF. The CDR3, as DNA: TGCAGCGTGACAGATACCGGCGCCGGGGAGCTGTTTTTT.

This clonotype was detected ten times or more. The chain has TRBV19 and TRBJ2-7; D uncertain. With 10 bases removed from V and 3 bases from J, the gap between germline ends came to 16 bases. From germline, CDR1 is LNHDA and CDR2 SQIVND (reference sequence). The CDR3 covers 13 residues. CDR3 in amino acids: CATALADSYEQYF. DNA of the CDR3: TGTGCCACTGCCTTGGCAGATAGCTACGAGCAGTACTTC.

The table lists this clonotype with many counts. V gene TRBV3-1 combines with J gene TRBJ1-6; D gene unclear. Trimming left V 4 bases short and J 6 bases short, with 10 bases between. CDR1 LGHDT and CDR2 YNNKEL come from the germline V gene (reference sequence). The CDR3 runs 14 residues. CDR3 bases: TGTGCCAGCAGCCCTCGAAGTGGTAATTCACCCCTCCACTTT. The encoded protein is CASSPRSGNSPLHF.

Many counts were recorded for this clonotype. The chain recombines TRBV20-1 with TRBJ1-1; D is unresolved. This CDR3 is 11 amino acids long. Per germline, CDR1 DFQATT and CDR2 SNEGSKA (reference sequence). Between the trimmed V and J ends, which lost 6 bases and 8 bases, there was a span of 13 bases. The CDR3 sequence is CSAAVGPEAFF. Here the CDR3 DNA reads TGCAGTGCCGCCGTTGGCCCCGAAGCTTTCTTT.